This passage covers 22 T cell receptor beta chains from one sample sequenced in a study of T cell repertoires in cytomegalovirus infection. No antigen has been identified for these receptors. One entry per CDR3 protein, called by TCRdb with MiXCR from the reads. The sample lists about a million distinct CDR3 sequences; about 33% were seen once. Sequences were derived from cultured CD8+ T cells from PBMCs, sampled from culture after CMV antigen stimulation. The receptors derive from a human donor in good health (CMV status not recorded). Some clones in this sample may be carry-over from other donors' samples.

The chain combines TRBV2 with TRBJ1-1; D gene unclear. The length of the CDR3 is 11 residues. V lost 8 bases, J lost 1 base, and 5 bases lay in between. Germline loops: CDR1 SNHLY, CDR2 FYNNEI. CDR3 residues: CASHENTEAFF. CDR3 nucleotides: TGTGCCAGCCACGAGAACACTGAAGCTTTCTTT.

Remarks on this clonotype: Given a much more abundant clone one base away, this may be a read error. The chain has TRBV7-2 and TRBJ2-3, with 11 nucleotides matching TRBD2. The CDR3 spans 16 residues. From germline, CDR1 is SGHTA and CDR2 FQGNSA. The CDR3 nucleotides read TGTGTCAGCAGCATCCGACTAGCGGGGCCGCCAGATACGCAGTATTTT. Translated, it gives CVSSIRLAGPPDTQYF.

This clonotype occurred a few times. V gene TRBV15 combines with J gene TRBJ2-2, with D possibly TRBD2 on 7 matching bases. From germline, CDR1 is LNHNV and CDR2 YYDKDF (reference sequence). The V gene lost 4 bases and the J gene lost 0 bases, with 12 bases spanning the gap. The CDR3 is 16 amino acids. The CDR3 sequence is CATSNPGGSNTGELFF. The DNA for the CDR3 is TGTGCCACCAGCAACCCGGGGGGCTCGAACACCGGGGAGCTGTTTTTT.

The chain carries TRBV2 and TRBJ1-2; the D is unclear. Germline V CDR1 and CDR2: SNHLY, FYNNEI. This CDR3 is built from 12 residues. V lost 8 bases to trimming and J lost 2 bases, with 9 bases between them. CDR3 region: CASGSLNYGYTF. In DNA, the CDR3 is TGTGCCAGCGGGTCCTTGAACTATGGCTACACCTTC.

This clonotype has more than one count but fewer than ten. The chain joins TRBV7-6 to TRBJ1-1, with unresolved D. V shed 2 bases and J shed 0 bases, with 10 bases lying between them. Germline V gene lookup returns CDR1 SGHVS and CDR2 FNYEAQ. This CDR3 comprises 15 residues. CDR3 residues: CASSLLSILNTEAFF. CDR3 DNA sequence: TGTGCCAGCAGCTTACTCTCCATTCTGAACACTGAAGCTTTCTTT.

The rearrangement uses TRBV7-6 and TRBJ2-7, with D maybe TRBD2 (7 bases). The germline gives CDR1 SGHVS, CDR2 FNYEAQ. The length of the CDR3 is 14 residues. Trimming shortened V by 5 bases and J by 7 bases, and 18 bases separated the two germline ends. CDR3 amino acids: CASSAVGGAHEQYF. CDR3 DNA: TGTGCCAGCAGCGCCGTAGGGGGGGCTCATGAGCAGTACTTC.

J is TRBJ2-7 and V is TRBV6-6; possibly TRBD2 for D (7 bases). Germline V gene lookup returns CDR1 MNHNY and CDR2 SVGAGI (reference sequence). V was shortened by 7 bases and J by 1 base, with 17 bases between the two germline ends. The CDR3 has 15 amino acids. The CDR3 DNA sequence: TGTGCCAGCACGGGGAGGGGGGGGCGTTCCTACGAGCAGTACGTC. It is translated as CASTGRGGRSYEQYV.

The chain carries TRBV12-3 or TRBV12-4 and TRBJ2-1; TRBD2 aligns across 14 bases. The CDR3 is 19 residues long. J gave up 2 bases and V 2 bases, and 8 bases lay outside the gene matches. DNA for the CDR3: TGTGCCAGCAGTTTATGGACTAGCGGGGGGACCCTCCCCTACAATGAGCAGTTCTTC. Translation: CASSLWTSGGTLPYNEQFF.

The rearrangement links TRBV29-1 to TRBJ2-3; 8 bases align to TRBD2. The CDR3 runs 14 residues. Germline V gene data show CDR1 as SQVTM and CDR2 as ANQGSEA. V dropped 7 bases and J dropped 1; count of bases not matched to a gene: 7. The CDR3 sequence is CSAGGSTRTDTQYF. Written as DNA, the CDR3 is TGCAGCGCGGGGGGGTCGACACGCACAGATACGCAGTATTTT.

The rearrangement links TRBV11-2 to TRBJ2-1; D is ambiguous. The CDR3 is 13 residues long. With 3 bases removed from V and 9 bases from J, the gap between germline ends came to 12 bases. CDR1 is SGHAT and CDR2 is FQNNGV in the germline V gene. CDR3: CASSLTSSGEQFF. CDR3 sequence (DNA): TGTGCCAGCAGCTTGACAAGCTCCGGTGAGCAGTTCTTC. Full variable domain (outside the CDR3, taken from reference TRBV11-2 and TRBJ2-1): EAGVAQSPRYKIIEKRQSVAFWCNPISGHATLYWYQQILGQGPKLLIQFQNNGVVDDSQLPKDRFSAERLKGVDSTLKIQPAKLEDSAVYLCASSLTSSGEQFFGPGTRLTVL.

With regard to this clonotype: A much more abundant neighbour one base away suggests this may be a read error. In DNA form, the CDR3 reads TGTACCAGCAGCTTAGCATACAGAAGCACAGATACGCAGTATTTT. Amino acids: CTSSLAYRSTDTQYF. The chain recombines TRBV7-6 with TRBJ2-3; D is undetermined. The CDR3 consists of 15 residues. Germline assignment: CDR1 SGHVS and CDR2 FNYEAQ.

V and J are TRBV19 and TRBJ1-1; D is undetermined. CDR3 length equals 13 residues. The V gene lost 3 bases and the J gene lost 1 base, with 6 bases spanning the gap. Germline CDR1 is LNHDA and CDR2 is SQIVND (reference sequence). The CDR3 spells CASSILENTEAFF. CDR3 in DNA: TGTGCCAGTAGTATTTTGGAGAACACTGAAGCTTTCTTT.

This clonotype has ten or more counts. The chain employs TRBV7-8 and TRBJ1-6; the D is unclear. The V and J ends lost 0 bases and 8 bases respectively, with 11 bases between them. This CDR3 is 15 amino acids long. Per the germline V gene, CDR1 is SGHVS and CDR2 is FQNEAQ. DNA of the CDR3: TGTGCCAGCAGCTTAGCGTACCAGGAATATTCACCCCTCCACTTT. Encoded protein: CASSLAYQEYSPLHF.

The rearrangement links TRBV11-2 to TRBJ2-7; possible D gene TRBD2, 6 bases. Germline CDR1 is SGHAT and CDR2 is FQNNGV. V was shortened by 0 bases and J by 5 bases, with 11 bases between the two germline ends. This CDR3 region has 14 residues. CDR3 loop: CASSLEVTGDEQYV. The CDR3 DNA reads TGTGCCAGCAGCTTAGAGGTAACGGGGGACGAGCAGTACGTC.

Only a few counts were recorded for this clonotype. The chain couples TRBV27 to TRBJ2-7; D ambiguous. Per the germline V gene, CDR1 is MNHEY and CDR2 is SMNVEV (reference sequence). V gave up 10 bases and J gave up 2 bases, with 12 bases separating them. This CDR3 is built from 12 residues. CDR3 loop: CANRNITYEQYV. Written as DNA, the CDR3 is TGTGCCAACCGGAACATTACCTACGAGCAGTACGTC.

The chain combines TRBV7-3 with TRBJ1-3; TRBD1 might be the D (5 bases). This CDR3 region has 17 residues. Trimming took off 1 base at V and 0 bases at J, with 13 bases between the two ends. The germline V gene has CDR1 SGHTA and CDR2 FQGTGA. The CDR3 region is CASSLNDSPNSGNTIYF. The CDR3 DNA is TGTGCCAGCAGCTTAAATGACAGCCCCAACTCTGGAAACACCATATATTTT.

J is TRBJ2-1 and V is TRBV7-4, with 13 bases matching TRBD2. J was trimmed by 6 bases and V by 0 bases; bases with no gene match: 2. The germline gives CDR1 SGHVT, CDR2 SQSDAQ. This CDR3 region has 16 residues. In nucleotides, the CDR3 is TGTGCCAGCAGCTTAGCAGGGACTAGCGGGGCCAATGAGCAGTTCTTC. As protein: CASSLAGTSGANEQFF. Based on the CDR3 plus reference TRBV7-4 and TRBJ2-1, the full variable domain is GAGVSQSPRYKVAKRGRDVALRCDSISGHVTLYWYRQTLGQGSEVLTYSQSDAQRDKSGRPSGRFSAERPERSVSTLKIQRTEQGDSAVYLCASSLAGTSGANEQFFGPGTRLTVL.

This clonotype was detected ten times or more. The V and J genes are TRBV12-5 and TRBJ1-5; D is possibly TRBD1 (6 bases). The CDR3 has 17 amino acids. Between the trimmed V and J ends, which lost 6 bases and 2 bases, there was a span of 20 bases. Germline V gives CDR1 LGHNT, CDR2 FRNRAP. CDR3 in DNA: TGTGCTAGTGGGTTTGGCGGGGGCAGTGTAGGCAATCAGCCCCAGCATTTT. Its protein product is CASGFGGGSVGNQPQHF.

With regard to this clonotype: This may be a read error: a much more frequent sequence differs by one nucleotide. J is TRBJ2-5 and V is TRBV12-3 or TRBV12-4; D not certain. The CDR3 runs 13 residues. V was trimmed by 9 bases and J by 1 base, leaving 12 bases between them. CDR3: CARTTTIQETQYF. The CDR3 DNA reads TGTGCCAGGACCACAACGATCCAAGAGACCCAGTACTTC.

This clonotype was counted only a few times. The rearrangement links TRBV6-2 or TRBV6-3 to TRBJ1-2, with D perhaps matching TRBD1 (5 bases). Trimming took off 5 bases at V and 6 bases at J, with 19 bases between the two ends. CDR1 MNHEY and CDR2 SVGEGT come from the germline V gene. The CDR3 is made up of 15 amino acids. CDR3 loop: CASSRHRGYSDGYTF. The DNA of the CDR3 is TGTGCCAGCAGTCGACACCGGGGCTACAGCGATGGCTACACCTTC.

The chain combines TRBV6-5 with TRBJ2-3, with a possible D match to TRBD2 (6 bases). The germline V gene encodes CDR1 MNHEY and CDR2 SVGAGI. Between the trimmed V and J ends, which lost 8 bases and 5 bases, there was a span of 20 bases. There are 15 residues in the CDR3. CDR3 DNA: TGTGCCAGCTCTAACGCGGGACGAACAATAGATACGCAGTATTTT. This translates into CASSNAGRTIDTQYF.

J is TRBJ2-5 and V is TRBV18; D is perhaps TRBD1 or TRBD2 (6 bases each). Trimming shortened V by 5 bases and J by 7 bases, and 20 bases separated the two germline ends. This CDR3 comprises 15 residues. The germline V gene encodes CDR1 KGHSH and CDR2 LQKENI. CDR3 protein: CASSTPGDFKGTQYF. CDR3 DNA sequence: TGTGCCAGCTCAACTCCAGGGGACTTTAAAGGGACCCAGTACTTC.